These 21 T cell receptor beta chains were all obtained from the same sample, sequenced in a study of tumor-infiltrating lymphocytes in oesophageal squamous cell carcinoma. TCRdb fed the PCR reads into MiXCR, producing one record per CDR3 protein. This repertoire shows about 22,000 distinct CDR3 sequences, 35% to 40% found once; its top ten account for around 10%. Sequencing used esophageal tumor tissue. Source of these receptors: a male donor with esophageal squamous cell carcinoma.

This clonotype was observed at least ten times. The chain joins TRBV6-1 to TRBJ2-5; 14 bases match TRBD2. Trimming at V came to 4 bases and at J to 2 bases, leaving 0 bases not matched to a gene. Germline assignment: CDR1 MNHNS and CDR2 SASEGT. This CDR3 comprises 15 residues. The CDR3 reads CASSGLAGGQETQYF. DNA for the CDR3: TGTGCCAGCAGTGGACTAGCGGGAGGGCAAGAGACCCAGTACTTC.

With regard to this clonotype: The CDR3 end shows no conserved phenylalanine or tryptophan, and so a read error is likely. The DNA is omitted, as the CDR3 cannot be located on it reliably, and the CDR3 follows TCRdb's listing. The chain joins TRBV7-2 to TRBJ2-3; the tabulated D call, TRBD2, remains unverified against the DNA. The germline V gene has CDR1 SGHTA and CDR2 FQGNSA. The CDR3 has 15 residues if both end residues are counted. The CDR3 protein is CASSTWTGEGYTFGP.

This clonotype has at least ten counts. The V call is TRBV27, the J call TRBJ1-5; D might be TRBD1 (5 bases). V lost 4 bases and J lost 4, with 14 bases in between. CDR3 length equals 15 residues. Germline assignment: CDR1 MNHEY and CDR2 SMNVEV (reference sequence). The CDR3: CASSWGGASNQPQHF. The CDR3 DNA reads as TGTGCCAGCAGTTGGGGCGGGGCGTCGAATCAGCCCCAGCATTTT.

The table lists this clonotype with a few counts. The CDR3 carries no conserved terminal phenylalanine or tryptophan, so it likely arises from a read error. No DNA is shown, since the ends of the CDR3 on it are uncertain; the CDR3 is the one TCRdb lists. The chain recombines TRBV2 with TRBJ2-1; the table's D call, TRBD1, has no DNA check behind it. The CDR3 is 16 amino acids long, termini counted. The germline V gene has CDR1 SNHLY and CDR2 FYNNEI. This CDR3 reads CASSQSAETGGYTFGS.

By sample share, this clonotype is medium-sized. V and J are TRBV28 and TRBJ2-3, with 9 bases that match TRBD2. Trimming took 6 bases from V and 2 from J; bases not matched to a gene: 3. Per the germline V gene, CDR1 is MDHEN and CDR2 is SYDVKM. The CDR3 sequence is 14 residues long. The CDR3 DNA sequence: TGTGCCAGCAGGCTAGCGGGACACACAGATACGCAGTATTTT. Translation gives CASRLAGHTDTQYF. Based on the CDR3 plus reference TRBV28 and TRBJ2-3, the full variable domain is DVKVTQSSRYLVKRTGEKVFLECVQDMDHENMFWYRQDPGLGLRLIYFSYDVKMKEKGDIPEGYSVSREKKERFSLILESASTNQTSMYLCASRLAGHTDTQYFGPGTRLTVL.

V and J are TRBV5-1 and TRBJ1-4, with no clear D. The V end lost 0 bases, the J end lost 8 bases, and 8 bases lay between the germline ends. In germline, CDR1 is SGHRS, CDR2 YFSETQ. CDR3 length equals 13 residues. The CDR3: CASSLGEREKLFF. The CDR3 region has the DNA TGCGCCAGCAGCTTGGGAGAGCGAGAAAAACTGTTTTTT.

This clonotype came up many times. V usage is TRBV9 and J usage is TRBJ2-1; D is possibly TRBD1 (6 bases). Germline-derived CDR1 and CDR2 are SGDLS and YYNGEE. This CDR3 has 14 residues. Trimming shortened V by 2 bases and J by 6 bases, and 12 bases separated the two germline ends. Written as DNA, the CDR3 is TGTGCCAGCAGCGTCCTCGCAGGGGCCAATGAGCAGTTCTTC. It encodes CASSVLAGANEQFF. The complete variable domain, with remaining parts taken from reference TRBV9 and TRBJ2-1, reads DSGVTQTPKHLITATGQRVTLRCSPRSGDLSVYWYQQSLDQGLQFLIQYYNGEERAKGNILERFSAQQFPDLHSELNLSSLELGDSALYFCASSVLAGANEQFFGPGTRLTVL.

This clonotype was seen just once. The gene calls are TRBV7-3 and TRBJ2-5; TRBD2 is a possible D gene (6 bases). The length of the CDR3 is 15 residues. Trimming shortened V by 5 bases and J by 1 base, and 14 bases separated the two germline ends. Per germline, CDR1 SGHTA and CDR2 FQGTGA. CDR3 bases: TGTGCCAGCAGCCTAGACGGAGGGGTCCAAGAGACCCAGTACTTC. It is translated as CASSLDGGVQETQYF.

The chain combines TRBV7-2 with TRBJ2-1, with unresolved D. Matching the DNA end better, TRBJ2-7 makes the J call doubtful. This CDR3 comprises 16 residues. Looked up from germline, CDR1 is SGHTA and CDR2 is FQGNSA. The DNA of the CDR3 is TGTGCCAGCAGCGCGGACCCTCTCATATCCCCCTACGAGCAGTACTTC. Protein: CASSADPLISPYEQYF.

This clonotype has only a few counts. The chain carries TRBV6-1 and TRBJ2-1; TRBD1 aligns across 10 bases. The last part of the DNA fits TRBJ2-7 better; the J call may be wrong. This CDR3 region has 15 residues. Looked up from germline, CDR1 is MNHNS and CDR2 is SASEGT. The CDR3 DNA is TGTGCCAGCAGTGAAACTCGACAGGGGGCGGGAGAGCAGTACTTC. This gives the protein CASSETRQGAGEQYF.

Ten or more counts support this clonotype. This sequence joins TRBV24-1 and TRBJ2-3; no clear D gene. Germline assignment: CDR1 KGHDR and CDR2 SFDVKD. V was trimmed by 0 bases and J by 3 bases, leaving 15 bases between them. The CDR3 extends over 17 amino acids. CDR3 in DNA: TGTGCCACCAGTGATTTGAGCGACTGGCATGGGACAGATACGCAGTATTTT. Amino acids: CATSDLSDWHGTDTQYF.

The chain uses TRBV12-3 or TRBV12-4 and TRBJ2-7; D is unresolved. The V end lost 5 bases, the J end lost 1 base, and 6 bases lay between the germline ends. The CDR3 sequence is 12 residues long. The CDR3 DNA reads TGTGCCAGCAGTAAAAGGTCCTACGAGCAGTACTTC. It codes for CASSKRSYEQYF.

The table lists this clonotype with many counts. The V call is TRBV27, the J call TRBJ1-5; TRBD1 matches at 10 bases. Germline CDR1 MNHEY, CDR2 SMNVEV (reference sequence). V shed 6 bases, J shed 9 bases, and the junction held 8 bases outside the gene matches. The CDR3 length is 14 residues. The CDR3 here is CASRTTDRGGPQHF. CDR3 nucleotides: TGTGCCAGCAGGACGACGGACAGGGGGGGGCCCCAGCATTTT.

This clonotype was detected a few times. Since a much larger clone is just one base distant, this may be a read error. This chain links TRBV27 with TRBJ2-1, with TRBD2 matching over 8 bases. CDR3 length: 13 residues. V trimming: 8 bases; J trimming: 10 bases; junction bases outside the gene matches: 10. Germline values: CDR1 MNHEY, CDR2 SMNVEV (reference sequence). CDR3 nucleotides: TGTGCCAGCCGGGGGGGTGTGTCATACGAGCAGTTCTTC. This encodes CASRGGVSYEQFF.

This clonotype was recorded at least ten times. The chain combines TRBV24-1 with TRBJ2-1; the D call may be TRBD1 or TRBD2 (5 bases each). The CDR3 loop spans 13 amino acids. Germline-derived CDR1 and CDR2 are KGHDR and SFDVKD. Deletions cut 4 bases from V and 14 bases from J, with 17 bases between. The CDR3 DNA is TGTGCCACCAGTGACCCTGACAGTCGAGGGGAGTTCTTC. Its protein product is CATSDPDSRGEFF.

This clonotype was observed at least ten times. This chain links TRBV27 with TRBJ2-7; TRBD1 matches at 8 bases. V lost 6 bases to trimming and J lost 4 bases; unmatched junction nucleotides: 8. This CDR3 has 14 amino acids. Germline CDR1 and CDR2: MNHEY and SMNVEV (reference sequence). DNA of the CDR3: TGTGCCAGCAGGGGCTCCGGGACAGGATACGAGCAGTACTTC. Translated: CASRGSGTGYEQYF.

This clonotype was found many times. The rearrangement links TRBV15 to TRBJ1-6; D is unclear. The germline gives CDR1 LNHNV, CDR2 YYDKDF (reference sequence). The V end was cut by 0 bases, the J end by 9 bases, with 12 bases between. The CDR3 is 15 residues long. The CDR3, as DNA: TGTGCCACCAGCAGAGATCTGAAGAGAGGTTCACCCCTCCACTTT. As protein: CATSRDLKRGSPLHF.

This clonotype was detected many times. The DNA for the CDR3 is TGTGCCAGCAGCTTATGGGGAAGCTCTGGAAACACCATATATTTT. This gives the protein CASSLWGSSGNTIYF. This chain connects TRBV7-2 to TRBJ1-3, with D hard to call. The V gene lost 2 bases and the J gene lost 0 bases, with 8 bases spanning the gap. CDR3 size: 15 residues. Germline values: CDR1 SGHTA, CDR2 FQGNSA.

The J gene is TRBJ2-4, the V gene TRBV11-1, with 11 bases identical to TRBD2. The J call may be in error: the DNA end matches TRBJ2-7 better. Germline loops: CDR1 SGHAT, CDR2 FQDESV (reference sequence). The CDR3 sequence is 15 residues long. CDR3 loop: CASSLLAGGSNEQYF. CDR3 DNA sequence: TGTGCCAGCAGCTTACTAGCGGGAGGTTCCAACGAGCAGTACTTC.

This clonotype was seen at least ten times. The chain employs TRBV27 and TRBJ1-1; D gene unclear. Germline CDR1 and CDR2: MNHEY and SMNVEV (reference sequence). This CDR3 has 13 residues. Trimming shortened V by 8 bases and J by 0 bases, and 10 bases separated the two germline ends. The DNA of the CDR3 is TGTGCCAGCTCCACAGCCTTGAACACTGAAGCTTTCTTT. As protein: CASSTALNTEAFF.

The CDR3 nucleotides read TGTGCCAGCAGCTTGAAACTAGCGGGAGGGTTCAATGAGCAGTACTTC. This encodes CASSLKLAGGFNEQYF. The chain links TRBV7-2 to TRBJ2-7; 13 bases align to TRBD2. The ends lost 3 bases at V and 7 bases at J; junction bases unmatched: 9. The CDR3 is made up of 16 amino acids. Germline lookup yields CDR1 SGHTA and CDR2 FQGNSA. The full variable domain, in which reference TRBV7-2 and TRBJ2-7 provide the parts outside the CDR3, is GAGVSQSPSNKVTEKGKDVELRCDPISGHTALYWYRQSLGQGLEFLIYFQGNSAPDKSGLPSDRFSAERTGGSVSTLTIQRTQQEDSAVYLCASSLKLAGGFNEQYFGPGTRLTVT.